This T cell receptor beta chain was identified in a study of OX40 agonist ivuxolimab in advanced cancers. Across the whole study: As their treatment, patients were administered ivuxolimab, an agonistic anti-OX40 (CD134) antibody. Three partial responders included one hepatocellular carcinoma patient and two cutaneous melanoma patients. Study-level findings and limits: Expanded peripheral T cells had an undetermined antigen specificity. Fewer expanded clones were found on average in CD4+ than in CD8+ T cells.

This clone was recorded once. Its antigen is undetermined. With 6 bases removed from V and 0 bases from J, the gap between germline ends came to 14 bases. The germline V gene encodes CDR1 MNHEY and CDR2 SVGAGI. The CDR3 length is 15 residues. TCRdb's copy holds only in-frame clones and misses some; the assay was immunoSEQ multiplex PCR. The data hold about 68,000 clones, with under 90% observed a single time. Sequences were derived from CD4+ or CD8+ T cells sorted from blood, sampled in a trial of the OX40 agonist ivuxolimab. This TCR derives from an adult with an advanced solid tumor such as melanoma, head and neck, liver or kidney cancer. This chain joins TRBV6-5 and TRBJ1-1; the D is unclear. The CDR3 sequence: CASREPGFMNTEAFF. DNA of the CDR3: TGTGCCAGCAGAGAACCGGGGTTCATGAACACTGAAGCTTTCTTT.